This TCR beta chain was sequenced for a study of metastatic and nonmetastatic thyroid tumors. Turning to the study itself: Repertoires from malignant and benign thyroid patients were compared across blood and tumor or nodule tissue.

Before thyroid surgery, none of the patients had received any treatment. V was pared by 5 bases and J by 5 bases, with 11 bases of the junction left unmatched. The CDR3 is 15 residues long. Through MiXCR, TCRdb re-clonotyped the PCR reads. The data contain 24,000 or so clones, around 20% of them singletons. This clone was detected many times. The specimen sequenced was blood. The chain has TRBV12-3 or TRBV12-4 and TRBJ2-5, with 7 bases fitting TRBD1. The receptor was derived from a female donor with papillary thyroid cancer or a benign thyroid nodule (not recorded which). Some clones in this sample may be carry-over from other donors' samples. The CDR3 nucleotides are TGTGCCAGCAGTAGGGCAGGGGGAGATTTCGAGACCCAGTACTTC. It yields the protein CASSRAGGDFETQYF.